Listed here is a single T cell receptor (beta chain). Antigen unknown. Germline-derived CDR1 and CDR2 are WSHSY and SAAADI. This CDR3 is built from 15 residues. Trimming left V 3 bases short and J 4 bases short, with 13 bases between. These data come from a study of OX40 agonist ivuxolimab in advanced cancers. Study-level background: Hepatocellular carcinoma, melanoma, renal cell or head and neck cancer occurred in dose-escalation patients. Findings and limits, study-wide: On average, CD8+ T cells had more expanded clones than CD4+. At doses 0.1 to 3.0 mg/kg, CD4+ and CD8+ clones expanded.

Here immunoSEQ multiplex PCR was the method, and the copy in TCRdb shows in-frame clones only, minus some. The profile shows roughly 92,000 clones, roughly nine tenths of them singletons. Sampled blood was obtained at baseline, cycle 4 day 1, and cycle 7 day 1. V gene TRBV10-2 combines with J gene TRBJ1-5; the D is unclear. The TCR was taken from an adult with an advanced solid tumor such as melanoma, head and neck, liver or kidney cancer. The starting material was CD4+ or CD8+ T cells sorted from blood, obtained in a trial of the OX40 agonist ivuxolimab. The CDR3 region is CASSESGIENQPQHF. The CDR3, as DNA: TGCGCCAGCAGTGAATCGGGTATAGAAAATCAGCCCCAGCATTTT.